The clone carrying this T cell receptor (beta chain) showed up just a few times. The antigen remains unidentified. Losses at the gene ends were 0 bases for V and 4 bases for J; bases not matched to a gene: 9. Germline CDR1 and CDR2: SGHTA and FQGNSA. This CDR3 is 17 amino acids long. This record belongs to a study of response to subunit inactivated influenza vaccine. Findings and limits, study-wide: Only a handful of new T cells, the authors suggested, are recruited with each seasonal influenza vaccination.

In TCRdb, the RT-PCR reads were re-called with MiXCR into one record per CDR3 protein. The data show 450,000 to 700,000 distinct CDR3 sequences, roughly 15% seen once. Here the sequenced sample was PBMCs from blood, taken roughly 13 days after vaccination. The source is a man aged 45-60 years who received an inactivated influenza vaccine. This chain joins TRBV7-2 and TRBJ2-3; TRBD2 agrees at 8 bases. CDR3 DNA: TGTGCCAGCAGCTTAGCGCCGGGAGGGAGAGGCGCAGATACGCAGTATTTT. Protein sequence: CASSLAPGGRGADTQYF.